These T cell receptor beta chains were read from a single sample in a study of blood T cell repertoires in COVID-19. Assay used: immunoSEQ multiplex PCR; TCRdb lists only in-frame clones, some missing. The table has 90,000 to 120,000 clones, more than 75% seen once. The sequencing input was peripheral blood. These receptors all stem from a human donor in a cohort sampled during active COVID-19. Each CDR3 is given with its conserved first and last residue. The order of the fields is V gene, J gene, CDR3 protein.

V gene: TRBV4-2
J gene: TRBJ1-2
CDR3 protein: CASSQDEGSRGYTF

V gene: TRBV30
J gene: TRBJ2-4
CDR3 protein: CAWSAGLLAKNIQYF

V gene: TRBV19
J gene: TRBJ1-6
CDR3 protein: CASRGQVNSPLHF

V gene: TRBV7-3
J gene: TRBJ1-1
CDR3 protein: CASSLSGQTTEAFF

V gene: TRBV10-3
J gene: TRBJ2-1
CDR3 protein: CAISSSGGYNEQFF

V gene: TRBV18
J gene: TRBJ2-1
CDR3 protein: CASSPGIGADNEQFF

V gene: TRBV5-4
J gene: TRBJ1-1
CDR3 protein: CASSIPGGEGTEAFF

V gene: TRBV24-1
J gene: TRBJ1-1
CDR3 protein: CATSKGQGQNTEAFF

V gene: TRBV5-1
J gene: TRBJ2-5
CDR3 protein: CASSLGSGGPETQYF

V gene: TRBV4-1
J gene: TRBJ2-3
CDR3 protein: CASSQGSTPRFDTQYF

V gene: TRBV5-1
J gene: TRBJ2-1
CDR3 protein: CASSLGTRGGEQFF

V gene: TRBV7-6
J gene: TRBJ1-3
CDR3 protein: CASSSFGKSSGNTIYF

V gene: TRBV3-1/TRBV3-2
J gene: TRBJ2-1
CDR3 protein: CASSGQRSSYNEQFF

V gene: TRBV13
J gene: TRBJ2-1
CDR3 protein: CASSLTGWAGEQFF

V gene: TRBV28
J gene: TRBJ2-7
CDR3 protein: CASSLMLAGLLYEQYF

V gene: TRBV5-1
J gene: TRBJ1-2
CDR3 protein: CASSADRGWGYTF

V gene: TRBV19
J gene: TRBJ1-3
CDR3 protein: CASRRLTGSSSSGNTIYF

V gene: TRBV4-3
J gene: TRBJ1-1
CDR3 protein: CASSPGLGGTEAFF

V gene: TRBV5-1
J gene: TRBJ1-2
CDR3 protein: CASSSQGGNYGYTF

V gene: TRBV6-2/TRBV6-3
J gene: TRBJ2-4
CDR3 protein: CASSRSGESKNIQYF

V gene: TRBV7-2
J gene: TRBJ2-7
CDR3 protein: CASRTGGSYEQYF

V gene: TRBV7-3
J gene: TRBJ1-1
CDR3 protein: CASSLIAGTAPEAFF

V gene: TRBV11-3
J gene: TRBJ1-3
CDR3 protein: CASSSVKTGTINWAGNTIYF

V gene: TRBV4-2
J gene: TRBJ2-2
CDR3 protein: CASSPHTGGSNTGELFF

V gene: TRBV2
J gene: TRBJ2-1
CDR3 protein: CASSDLGTYNEQFF

V gene: TRBV24-1
J gene: TRBJ1-4
CDR3 protein: CATSDDRTGNEKLFF

V gene: TRBV5-1
J gene: TRBJ2-1
CDR3 protein: CASSLAAGGVYEQFF

V gene: TRBV10-3
J gene: TRBJ1-6
CDR3 protein: CAISESDQGATNNSPLHF

V gene: TRBV2
J gene: TRBJ1-5
CDR3 protein: CASMGRGGNQPQHF

V gene: TRBV28
J gene: TRBJ2-7
CDR3 protein: CASSWGVEQYF

V gene: TRBV4-1
J gene: TRBJ2-7
CDR3 protein: CASSHLLAGRVVGYEQYF

V gene: TRBV3-1/TRBV3-2
J gene: TRBJ2-5
CDR3 protein: CASSQAGVEETQYF

V gene: TRBV29-1
J gene: TRBJ1-2
CDR3 protein: CSVAEGADYYGYTF

V gene: TRBV5-4
J gene: TRBJ1-2
CDR3 protein: CASSLEARGNYGYTF

V gene: TRBV6-4
J gene: TRBJ1-5
CDR3 protein: CASINRVSNQPQHF

V gene: TRBV13
J gene: TRBJ2-1
CDR3 protein: CASSLVDSFNEQFF

V gene: TRBV3-1/TRBV3-2
J gene: TRBJ1-2
CDR3 protein: CASSQDRSNYGYTF